Presented here are 20 T cell receptor beta chains from one specimen sequenced in a study of blood T cell repertoires in COVID-19. Assay: immunoSEQ multiplex PCR; the TCRdb copy retains only in-frame clones and omits some. The sample holds some 190,000 clones; 85% to 90% are singletons and the top ten take 1.5% to 2%. Material: peripheral blood. These receptor sequences come from a man younger than 35 with active or convalescent COVID-19.

The rearrangement uses TRBV25-1 and TRBJ2-7, with a possible D match to TRBD2 (5 bases). The germline V gene has CDR1 MGHDK and CDR2 SYGVNS. The V gene lost 2 bases and the J gene lost 2 bases, with 10 bases spanning the gap. The CDR3 runs 14 residues. This CDR3 reads CASSEPGMAYEQYF. DNA of the CDR3: TGTGCCAGCAGTGAACCCGGGATGGCCTACGAGCAGTACTTC.

The chain links TRBV2 to TRBJ2-5, with D possibly matching TRBD2 (5 bases). Trimming removed 4 bases at V and 4 bases at J, with 13 bases between. The CDR3 is 14 amino acids. The germline V gene has CDR1 SNHLY and CDR2 FYNNEI. The CDR3 coding sequence is TGTGCCAGCAGTGTTATCGGGGTTGGAGAGACCCAGTACTTC. Protein: CASSVIGVGETQYF.

In its sample, this clone was seen a few times. The genes are TRBV7-3 and TRBJ1-1; possible D gene TRBD1, 5 bases. Germline CDR1 SGHTA, CDR2 FQGTGA. This CDR3 spans 13 amino acids. With 0 bases removed from V and 8 bases from J, the gap between germline ends came to 10 bases. The CDR3 bases are TGTGCCAGCAGCTTAACTTATGGGGCAGAAGCTTTCTTT. It is translated as CASSLTYGAEAFF.

This chain joins TRBV6-6 and TRBJ1-1; 8 nucleotides line up with TRBD1. V shed 5 bases and J 2 bases; nucleotides not matched to a gene: 10. Germline V CDR1 and CDR2: MNHNY, SVGAGI (reference sequence). The CDR3 totals 16 residues. The CDR3 is CASSTGTGRPNTEAFF. In DNA form, the CDR3 reads TGTGCCAGCAGTACCGGGACAGGAAGGCCCAACACTGAAGCTTTCTTT.

This chain connects TRBV12-5 to TRBJ2-7; 10 positions match TRBD1. The V gene's germline CDR1 is LGHNT and CDR2 FRNRAP. V lost 5 bases to trimming and J lost 2 bases; unmatched junction nucleotides: 9. The CDR3 contains 16 residues. CDR3 amino acids: CASGQRRDRGPYEQYF. The CDR3 DNA is TGTGCTAGTGGTCAACGCCGGGACAGGGGTCCCTACGAGCAGTACTTC.

This clone has only one observation. The CDR3 loop reads CASSFGQFYNEQFF. Here the CDR3 DNA reads TGTGCCAGCAGCTTTGGGCAGTTTTACAATGAGCAGTTCTTC. The genes are TRBV7-2 and TRBJ2-1; D remains ambiguous. CDR1 and CDR2 from the germline V gene are SGHTA and FQGNSA. The CDR3 contains 14 residues. The V end lost 3 bases, the J end lost 4 bases, and 10 bases lay between the germline ends.

This clone was observed a single time. The genes are TRBV5-1 and TRBJ1-1, with D perhaps matching TRBD1 (5 bases). V dropped 4 bases and J dropped 0 bases, with 10 bases sitting between them. The CDR3 consists of 14 residues. CDR1 is SGHRS and CDR2 is YFSETQ in the germline V gene. CDR3 bases: TGCGCCAGCAGCCCGGGGGAAATGAACACTGAAGCTTTCTTT. Protein product: CASSPGEMNTEAFF.

The genes are TRBV6-2 or TRBV6-3 and TRBJ2-7; 7 nucleotides align to TRBD1. The CDR3 has 12 residues. Germline CDR1 reads MNHEY; CDR2 reads SVGEGT. The V gene end was trimmed by 6 bases and the J gene end by 4 bases; junction bases not matched to a gene: 3. CDR3 region: CASSRDSYEQYF. The CDR3 nucleotides read TGTGCCAGCAGCCGGGACAGTTACGAGCAGTACTTC.

The chain has TRBV19 and TRBJ2-1; D gene uncertain. This CDR3 is built from 13 residues. The V gene lost 1 base and the J gene lost 5 bases, with 6 bases spanning the gap. Germline lookup yields CDR1 LNHDA and CDR2 SQIVND (reference sequence). CDR3 sequence reads: CASSIGQNNEQFF. The CDR3 DNA reads TGTGCCAGTAGTATAGGCCAGAACAATGAGCAGTTCTTC.

The V call is TRBV5-5, the J call TRBJ1-1; TRBD1 aligns across 8 bases. Losses at the gene ends were 5 bases for V and 6 bases for J; bases not matched to a gene: 6. Germline V lookup: CDR1 SGHKS, CDR2 YYEKEE (reference sequence). The CDR3 sequence is 13 residues long. CDR3 DNA: TGTGCCAGCAGTCCCGACAGGGGCGCTGAAGCTTTCTTT. Translation: CASSPDRGAEAFF.

J is TRBJ2-3 and V is TRBV9; D not resolved. The germline gives CDR1 SGDLS, CDR2 YYNGEE. Trimming shortened V by 0 bases and J by 6 bases, and 8 bases separated the two germline ends. The CDR3 runs to 13 residues. For the CDR3, the DNA is TGTGCCAGCAGCGTAGCCTCCCGGGATACGCAGTATTTT. It yields the protein CASSVASRDTQYF.

CDR3 residues: CASSGRLAGGPGETQYF. DNA of the CDR3: TGTGCCAGCAGTGGGCGACTAGCGGGGGGCCCGGGGGAGACCCAGTACTTC. The rearrangement uses TRBV2 and TRBJ2-5; the match to TRBD2 covers 13 bases. V shed 4 bases, J shed 5 bases, and the junction held 10 bases outside the gene matches. Germline-derived CDR1 and CDR2 are SNHLY and FYNNEI. CDR3 length equals 17 residues.

The CDR3 DNA follows: TGTGCCATCAGTTCGGCTGTTGGGGAGGAGACCCAGTACTTC. As protein: CAISSAVGEETQYF. The chain uses TRBV10-3 and TRBJ2-5, with D possibly TRBD2 on 5 matching bases. The CDR3 runs 14 residues. V was trimmed by 5 bases and J by 5 bases, leaving 15 bases between them. Germline V gene sequence: CDR1 ENHRY, CDR2 SYGVKD.

This clone was seen once. The J gene is TRBJ2-7, the V gene TRBV9; 8 nucleotides agree with TRBD2. V was pared by 6 bases and J by 2 bases, with 10 bases of the junction left unmatched. Germline values: CDR1 SGDLS, CDR2 YYNGEE. CDR3 length: 15 amino acids. CDR3 region: CASNVDGGAPYEQYF. The DNA for the CDR3 is TGTGCCAGCAACGTCGACGGGGGGGCCCCCTACGAGCAGTACTTC.

V is TRBV11-2 and J is TRBJ2-5; a possible D gene is TRBD1 (5 bases). This CDR3 contains 14 residues. The germline gives CDR1 SGHAT, CDR2 FQNNGV. Trimming took off 6 bases at V and 2 bases at J, with 13 bases between the two ends. CDR3 nucleotides: TGTGCCAGCAGTAATGGACATCTACAAGAGACCCAGTACTTC. This sequence encodes CASSNGHLQETQYF.

The V and J genes are TRBV5-1 and TRBJ1-1; unclear D gene. Germline V gene lookup returns CDR1 SGHRS and CDR2 YFSETQ. The CDR3 totals 13 residues. V was shortened by 2 bases and J by 4 bases, with 9 bases between the two germline ends. The CDR3 loop reads CASSLNGGTEAFF. Here the CDR3 DNA reads TGCGCCAGCAGCTTAAATGGAGGCACTGAAGCTTTCTTT.

CDR3 in DNA: TGTGCCAGCAGTTCCCAGGGTCCCTACGAGCAGTACTTC. Translating gives CASSSQGPYEQYF. J is TRBJ2-7 and V is TRBV12-3 or TRBV12-4, with a possible D match to TRBD1 (5 bases). Trimming cost V 4 bases and J 2 bases, with 9 bases left between them. The CDR3 totals 13 residues.

Here the CDR3 reads CASGLTGQMNYGYTF. As DNA, the CDR3 is TGTGCTAGTGGTCTAACAGGACAGATGAACTATGGCTACACCTTC. The gene calls are TRBV12-5 and TRBJ1-2; weak D call: TRBD1 (6 bases). The germline V and J ends were trimmed by 5 bases and 2 bases, with 15 bases remaining between them. From germline, CDR1 is LGHNT and CDR2 FRNRAP. The CDR3 sequence is 15 residues long.

This chain connects TRBV18 to TRBJ2-5; the D is unclear. Looked up from germline, CDR1 is KGHSH and CDR2 is LQKENI. CDR3 size: 13 residues. V was cut by 1 base and J by 4 bases, with 7 bases left in between. The CDR3 loop reads CASSPQKLETQYF. CDR3 coding DNA: TGTGCCAGCTCACCACAAAAGCTAGAGACCCAGTACTTC.

This chain uses TRBV19 with TRBJ1-2, with D possibly being TRBD1 (6 bases). The CDR3 contains 15 residues. Germline V gives CDR1 LNHDA, CDR2 SQIVND (reference sequence). The V end lost 5 bases, the J end lost 3 bases, and 16 bases lay between the germline ends. The CDR3, as DNA: TGTGCCAGTAGTGTCCGGACAGAATTATACTATGGCTACACCTTC. Translating it yields CASSVRTELYYGYTF.